This TCR beta chain was identified in a study of regulatory T cells in long-lasting Graves disease. Time point in this sample: newly diagnosed GD, antithyroid drugs for less than 3 months. PBMC RNA was the source of the TCR library. Building of the TCR beta libraries involved iRepertoire HTBI primers and Arm-PCR of CDR3 regions. TCRdb ran MiXCR on the multiplex PCR reads and lists one entry per CDR3 protein. The profile shows about 220,000 distinct CDR3 sequences, roughly a fifth of them singletons. Looked up from germline, CDR1 is MNHEY and CDR2 is SMNVEV (reference sequence). V lost 5 bases to trimming and J lost 7 bases, with 9 bases between them. This CDR3 comprises 12 residues. The same sample was also studied in work on T cells in Graves' hyperthyroidism and ophthalmopathy. From that paper: Ophthalmopathy, which appeared later, was predicted by the model a median 6.5 months before onset.

This chain uses TRBV27 with TRBJ2-1; tentatively, D is TRBD2 (5 bases). The receptor was isolated from a young woman with Graves disease. This sample comprised peripheral blood mononuclear cells (PBMCs), obtained at new diagnosis, from a patient treated with antithyroid drugs. The CDR3 protein is CASSVRGNEQFF. DNA for the CDR3: TGTGCCAGCAGTGTCCGGGGTAATGAGCAGTTCTTC.